Presented here are 29 T cell receptor beta chains from one specimen sequenced in a study of blood T cell repertoires in COVID-19. Sequenced by immunoSEQ multiplex PCR; TCRdb stores in-frame clones only, minus some. In the table there are about 310,000 clones, approximately 91% of which are singletons. The sequenced material came from PBMCs or T cells enriched from blood (not recorded which). These receptor sequences come from a woman aged 40 to 55 who had recovered from COVID-19.

The rearrangement uses TRBV6-5 and TRBJ1-4; possibly TRBD1 for D (5 bases). The CDR3 is made up of 14 amino acids. Germline V gene lookup returns CDR1 MNHEY and CDR2 SVGAGI. V lost 5 bases, J lost 3 bases, and 10 bases lay in between. This chain's CDR3 is CASSQGAANEKLFF. The CDR3 DNA reads as TGTGCCAGCAGTCAGGGTGCTGCTAATGAAAAACTGTTTTTT.

The chain couples TRBV5-1 to TRBJ2-6; 8 nucleotides agree with TRBD1. The germline gives CDR1 SGHRS, CDR2 YFSETQ. The V gene end was trimmed by 4 bases and the J gene end by 0 bases; junction bases not matched to a gene: 6. The length of the CDR3 is 17 residues. CDR3 DNA: TGCGCCAGCAGCAAGACAGGGGAACCCTCTGGGGCCAACGTCCTGACTTTC. This translates into CASSKTGEPSGANVLTF.

The CDR3 nucleotides are TGTGCCAGCAGTTACTCGATGGCGGTACAAGAGACCCAGTACTTC. Protein: CASSYSMAVQETQYF. The chain employs TRBV6-5 and TRBJ2-5; D not resolved. Trimming took off 0 bases at V and 2 bases at J, with 10 bases between the two ends. The CDR3 is made up of 15 amino acids. CDR1 and CDR2 from the germline V gene are MNHEY and SVGAGI.

This clone is a singleton in its sample. The V call is TRBV9, the J call TRBJ2-7, with D perhaps matching TRBD2 (7 bases). Germline values: CDR1 SGDLS, CDR2 YYNGEE. The CDR3 totals 14 residues. V was clipped by 0 bases and J by 7 bases, with 14 bases between them. The DNA of the CDR3 is TGTGCCAGCAGCGTAGGCCGGGGGGCCGATGAGCAGTACTTC. This encodes CASSVGRGADEQYF.

The rearrangement uses TRBV11-2 and TRBJ2-7, with TRBD2 identical over 8 bases. Germline CDR1 reads SGHAT; CDR2 reads FQNNGV. Unmatched junction bases numbered 7, after V lost 4 bases and J lost 5 bases. The CDR3 spans 14 residues. CDR3 in DNA: TGTGCCAGCAGCTCGACTAGCGTGATCAACGAGCAGTACTTC. Translating gives CASSSTSVINEQYF.

The chain combines TRBV5-4 with TRBJ2-7; 7 bases line up with TRBD2. The CDR3 sequence is 14 residues long. The V segment lost 2 bases and the J segment 8 bases; nucleotides outside the gene matches: 10. From germline, CDR1 is SGHNT and CDR2 YYREEE (reference sequence). The CDR3 reads CASSLDLGGEKQYF. As DNA, the CDR3 is TGTGCCAGCAGCTTAGATCTGGGGGGGGAGAAGCAGTACTTC.

This chain uses TRBV2 with TRBJ1-5; D is undetermined. This CDR3 is 16 amino acids long. Germline V gene data show CDR1 as SNHLY and CDR2 as FYNNEI. V dropped 6 bases and J dropped 3 bases, with 18 bases sitting between them. In DNA form, the CDR3 reads TGTGCCAGCAGCCCTACCCTAGGTGTGGCCAATCAGCCCCAGCATTTT. It is translated as CASSPTLGVANQPQHF.

This sequence joins TRBV5-6 and TRBJ2-1, with TRBD1 identical over 9 bases. CDR3 length: 15 amino acids. Trimming took 4 bases from V and 4 from J; bases not matched to a gene: 6. Germline-derived CDR1 and CDR2 are SGHDT and YYEEEE. CDR3 in DNA: TGTGCCAGCAGCCCAGCTGGGACAGGGTACAATGAGCAGTTCTTC. Protein sequence: CASSPAGTGYNEQFF.

The genes are TRBV2 and TRBJ1-5; no reliable D call. Trimming left V 3 bases short and J 1 base short, with 4 bases between. CDR1 SNHLY and CDR2 FYNNEI come from the germline V gene. This CDR3 has 13 residues. The CDR3 protein is CASSDGSNQPQHF. CDR3 in DNA: TGTGCCAGCAGTGATGGCAGCAATCAGCCCCAGCATTTT.

This chain connects TRBV7-3 to TRBJ2-3; tentatively, D is TRBD2 (6 bases). The CDR3 is 14 amino acids. Germline V gene lookup returns CDR1 SGHTA and CDR2 FQGTGA. Trimming took 1 base from V and 6 from J, leaving 11 bases between them. In nucleotides, the CDR3 is TGTGCCAGCAGCTTAAACCGGGCGGGGGATACGCAGTATTTT. This translates into CASSLNRAGDTQYF.

The rearrangement uses TRBV29-1 and TRBJ2-7, with a weak D call TRBD2 (7 bases). This CDR3 has 15 residues. From germline, CDR1 is SQVTM and CDR2 ANQGSEA. Trimming stripped 5 bases from V and 7 bases from J, with 24 bases between. The CDR3 protein is CSVPEGGDLRGEQYF. CDR3 coding DNA: TGCAGCGTTCCCGAAGGGGGGGACCTAAGAGGGGAGCAGTACTTC.

V is TRBV19 and J is TRBJ1-2; TRBD1 might be the D (5 bases). V was cut by 5 bases and J by 2 bases, with 15 bases left in between. This CDR3 has 15 residues. Germline V gives CDR1 LNHDA, CDR2 SQIVND (reference sequence). The CDR3 region has the DNA TGTGCCAGTAGTGTGACAGTGTTAGGAAACTATGGCTACACCTTC. Protein: CASSVTVLGNYGYTF.

The gene calls are TRBV19 and TRBJ1-2; 7 bases line up with TRBD1. This CDR3 region has 17 residues. After removal of 3 bases from V and 2 bases from J, the junction contained 12 bases not matched to a gene. The germline V gene encodes CDR1 LNHDA and CDR2 SQIVND (reference sequence). DNA for the CDR3: TGTGCCAGTAGTATGTCCCGGGACAGCGGAAGAAACTATGGCTACACCTTC. Its protein is CASSMSRDSGRNYGYTF. Full variable domain (rest looked up from reference TRBV19 and TRBJ1-2): DGGITQSPKYLFRKEGQNVTLSCEQNLNHDAMYWYRQDPGQGLRLIYYSQIVNDFQKGDIAEGYSVSREKKESFPLTVTSAQKNPTAFYLCASSMSRDSGRNYGYTFGSGTRLTVV.

The chain recombines TRBV7-9 with TRBJ1-2; no definite D call. The CDR3 contains 16 residues. Germline-derived CDR1 and CDR2 are SEHNR and FQNEAQ (reference sequence). V was shortened by 0 bases and J by 0 bases, with 11 bases between the two germline ends. CDR3 sequence (DNA): TGTGCCAGCAGCTTAGCGCTAACAGTTTCTAACTATGGCTACACCTTC. Translated: CASSLALTVSNYGYTF.

The chain couples TRBV14 to TRBJ2-7; a possible D gene is TRBD2 (5 bases). The CDR3 runs 14 residues. With 5 bases removed from V and 3 bases from J, the gap between germline ends came to 14 bases. CDR1 SGHDN and CDR2 FVKESK come from the germline V gene. The CDR3 DNA reads as TGTGCCAGCAGCTTTTCCCGGGGTGGCTACGAGCAGTACTTC. Its protein product is CASSFSRGGYEQYF.

V gene TRBV7-2 combines with J gene TRBJ2-7; D remains unclear. V was pared by 5 bases and J by 1 base, with 12 bases between. The CDR3 loop spans 14 amino acids. CDR1 SGHTA and CDR2 FQGNSA come from the germline V gene. The CDR3 coding sequence is TGTGCCAGCAGCCCAAGACTGCCATCCTACGAGCAGTACTTC. It translates to CASSPRLPSYEQYF.

This chain uses TRBV7-9 with TRBJ2-3; 7 nucleotides agree with TRBD2. CDR3 length equals 14 residues. CDR1 and CDR2 (germline): SEHNR, FQNEAQ (reference sequence). V lost 2 bases to trimming and J lost 6 bases; unmatched junction nucleotides: 5. The CDR3 protein is CASSLIGEGDTQYF. In DNA form, the CDR3 reads TGTGCCAGCAGCTTAATAGGGGAGGGGGATACGCAGTATTTT.

The chain couples TRBV15 to TRBJ1-2, with D hard to call. With 4 bases removed from V and 2 bases from J, the gap between germline ends came to 11 bases. The CDR3 is 14 residues long. The germline V gene encodes CDR1 LNHNV and CDR2 YYDKDF (reference sequence). The CDR3 spells CATSIPRKNYGYTF. In DNA form, the CDR3 reads TGTGCCACCAGCATCCCGAGGAAGAACTATGGCTACACCTTC.

V gene TRBV24-1 combines with J gene TRBJ2-1; D may be TRBD2 (6 bases). CDR1 and CDR2 (germline): KGHDR, SFDVKD. The CDR3 is made up of 17 amino acids. The germline V and J ends were trimmed by 4 bases and 2 bases, with 17 bases remaining between them. The CDR3 DNA reads as TGTGCCACCAGTGACAGCTACCGTAGCGGTACCTACAATGAGCAGTTCTTC. Translation: CATSDSYRSGTYNEQFF.

This chain uses TRBV14 with TRBJ2-5; D gene ambiguous. CDR3 length: 13 residues. The germline CDR1 and CDR2 sequences are SGHDN and FVKESK. The V gene lost 4 bases and the J gene lost 0 bases, with 6 bases spanning the gap. The CDR3 coding sequence is TGTGCCAGCAGCCCTCTTGACCAAGAGACCCAGTACTTC. Translation gives CASSPLDQETQYF.

The V and J genes are TRBV7-9 and TRBJ2-5; possible D gene TRBD2, 6 bases. Germline-derived CDR1 and CDR2 are SEHNR and FQNEAQ (reference sequence). The germline V and J ends were trimmed by 1 base and 4 bases, with 10 bases remaining between them. The CDR3 has 14 amino acids. The CDR3 nucleotides are TGTGCCAGCAGCTTAGTGTTGGGAGGAGAGACCCAGTACTTC. This encodes CASSLVLGGETQYF.

J is TRBJ2-5 and V is TRBV9, with D maybe TRBD2 (5 bases). Germline CDR1 and CDR2: SGDLS and YYNGEE. The ends were cut back, 0 bases at V and 4 bases at J, with 10 bases in the middle. The CDR3 has 14 amino acids. CDR3 coding DNA: TGTGCCAGCAGCGTAGGCACTCGGGGAGAGACCCAGTACTTC. This codes for CASSVGTRGETQYF. Full variable domain (missing parts from reference TRBV9 and TRBJ2-5): DSGVTQTPKHLITATGQRVTLRCSPRSGDLSVYWYQQSLDQGLQFLIQYYNGEERAKGNILERFSAQQFPDLHSELNLSSLELGDSALYFCASSVGTRGETQYFGPGTRLLVL.

The chain is built from TRBV4-3 and TRBJ2-7; 9 bases map to TRBD2. J was trimmed by 1 base and V by 4 bases; bases with no gene match: 11. Germline V gene data show CDR1 as LGHNA and CDR2 as YSLEER. CDR3 length: 17 residues. The CDR3 coding sequence is TGCGCCAGCAGCCCACAAGTAACTAGCGGGTCATCCTACGAGCAGTACTTC. Translation gives CASSPQVTSGSSYEQYF.

V gene TRBV5-1 combines with J gene TRBJ1-6; TRBD1 matches at 9 bases. Germline lookup yields CDR1 SGHRS and CDR2 YFSETQ. This CDR3 is built from 15 residues. The junction had 8 bases not matched to a gene; V was cut back by 2 bases and J by 11 bases. CDR3 sequence (DNA): TGCGCCAGCAGCTTAGGACAGGGGACTTTGGCACCCCTCCACTTT. The encoded protein is CASSLGQGTLAPLHF.

The genes are TRBV30 and TRBJ2-7, with TRBD1 identical over 7 bases. The V gene end was trimmed by 2 bases and the J gene end by 6 bases; junction bases not matched to a gene: 4. The CDR3 loop spans 12 amino acids. CDR1 and CDR2 from the germline V gene are GTSNPN and SVGIG (reference sequence). The DNA for the CDR3 is TGTGCCTGGAGTCTTTCAGGGGGCGAGCAGTACTTC. Amino acids: CAWSLSGGEQYF.

This chain connects TRBV15 to TRBJ2-1; 8 nucleotides align to TRBD2. This CDR3 region has 15 residues. Germline CDR1 reads LNHNV; CDR2 reads YYDKDF (reference sequence). V lost 3 bases, J lost 4 bases, and 5 bases stayed unmatched. The CDR3 coding sequence is TGTGCCACCAGCAGCGGGACTAGACCTTACAATGAGCAGTTCTTC. This codes for CATSSGTRPYNEQFF.

The chain links TRBV28 to TRBJ1-2; the match to TRBD1 covers 7 bases. This CDR3 contains 14 residues. V shed 2 bases, J shed 9 bases, and the junction held 9 bases outside the gene matches. In germline, CDR1 is MDHEN, CDR2 SYDVKM. CDR3: CASSLPWTGNSYTF. DNA of the CDR3: TGTGCCAGCAGTTTACCCTGGACAGGAAATAGCTACACCTTC.

The J gene is TRBJ1-1, the V gene TRBV4-1; a possible D gene is TRBD1 (6 bases). The CDR3 spans 16 residues. Germline V gene sequence: CDR1 MGHRA, CDR2 YSYEKL. V was shortened by 0 bases and J by 2 bases, with 13 bases between the two germline ends. The CDR3 sequence is CASSQDPRGSNTEAFF. In nucleotides, the CDR3 is TGCGCCAGCAGCCAAGATCCCAGGGGCAGTAACACTGAAGCTTTCTTT.

This chain joins TRBV10-3 and TRBJ2-1; the D is unclear. V was pared by 9 bases and J by 7 bases, with 13 bases between. In germline, CDR1 is ENHRY, CDR2 SYGVKD. There are 12 residues in the CDR3. Written as DNA, the CDR3 is TGTGCCATGGCAGCTACGGGTAATGAGCAGTTCTTC. Protein sequence: CAMAATGNEQFF.